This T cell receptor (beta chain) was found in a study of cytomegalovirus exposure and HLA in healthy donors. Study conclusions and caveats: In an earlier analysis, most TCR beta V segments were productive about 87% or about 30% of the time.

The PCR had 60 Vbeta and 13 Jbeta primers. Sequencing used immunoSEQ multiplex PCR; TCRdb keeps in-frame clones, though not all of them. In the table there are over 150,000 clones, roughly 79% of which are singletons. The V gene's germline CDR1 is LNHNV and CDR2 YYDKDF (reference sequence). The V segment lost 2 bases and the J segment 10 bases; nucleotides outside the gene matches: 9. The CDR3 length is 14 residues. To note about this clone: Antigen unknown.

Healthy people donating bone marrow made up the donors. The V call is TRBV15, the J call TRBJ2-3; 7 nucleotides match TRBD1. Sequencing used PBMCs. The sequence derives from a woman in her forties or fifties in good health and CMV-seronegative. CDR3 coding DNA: TGTGCCACCAGCAGACGGGTGTTGGGACAGCCGCAGTATTTT. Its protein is CATSRRVLGQPQYF.